This is a list of T cell receptor beta chains from one sample in a study of T cells in Graves' hyperthyroidism and ophthalmopathy. From the multiplex PCR reads, TCRdb called clonotypes with MiXCR, one entry per CDR3 protein. Of fewer than 300,000 distinct CDR3 sequences in the sample, nearly 15% were seen once. The sample was blood. The receptors here all came from a woman aged 45-65 years with Graves' hyperthyroidism that later progressed to Graves' ophthalmopathy. CDR3s include the opening cysteine and the closing phenylalanine or tryptophan. Each record gives: D gene, clone size, J gene, V gene, CDR3 DNA, CDR3 protein. D genes are given only for firm matches. The size of a clone is reported for some rows only, either as once, few or many, or as a class for expanded clones.

D: .; size: many; J: TRBJ1-5; V: TRBV5-1; DNA: TGCGCCAGCAGCTCCGGGGGGGCAAGCAATCAGCCCCAGCATTTT; CDR3: CASSSGGASNQPQHF
D: TRBD2; size: many; J: TRBJ2-1; V: TRBV7-8; DNA: TGTGCCAGCAGCTTAGGGACTAGCGGGGGTAATGAGCAGTTCTTC; CDR3: CASSLGTSGGNEQFF
D: .; size: many; J: TRBJ1-2; V: TRBV7-9; DNA: TGTGCCAGCCGCCGGGCAGACCTGGGGGGCTACACCTTC; CDR3: CASRRADLGGYTF
D: .; size: .; J: TRBJ1-2; V: TRBV11-3; DNA: TGTGCCAGCAGCGCCGAACTGAATAACTATGGCTACACCTTC; CDR3: CASSAELNNYGYTF
D: .; size: .; J: TRBJ2-7; V: TRBV2; DNA: TGTGCCAGCAGTGAATTTGTCTACGAGCAGTACTTC; CDR3: CASSEFVYEQYF
D: .; size: many; J: TRBJ2-7; V: TRBV5-1; DNA: TGCGCCAGCAGCTTGGCCGGGGGACTTCTCTACGAGCAGTACTTC; CDR3: CASSLAGGLLYEQYF
D: .; size: .; J: TRBJ1-2; V: TRBV6-1; DNA: TGTGCCAGCAGTCAACCATCTCGCGGATTGGACTACACCTTC; CDR3: CASSQPSRGLDYTF
D: TRBD1; size: .; J: TRBJ1-2; V: TRBV28; DNA: TGTGCCAGCAGCGAGACAGGACAGGGGCCGAACTATGGCTACACCTTC; CDR3: CASSETGQGPNYGYTF
D: .; size: many; J: TRBJ1-1; V: TRBV20-1; DNA: TGCAGTGCTAGTCGGGGGGGAACTGAAGCTTTCTTT; CDR3: CSASRGGTEAFF
D: .; size: .; J: TRBJ1-2; V: TRBV27; DNA: TGTGCCAGCAGTTTAAAGGGGTACACCTTC; CDR3: CASSLKGYTF
D: .; size: .; J: TRBJ1-3; V: TRBV13; DNA: TGTGCCAGCAGCTTGTCCCTGTCGGGAAACACCATATATTTT; CDR3: CASSLSLSGNTIYF
D: .; size: many; J: TRBJ1-1; V: TRBV20-1; DNA: TGCAGTGCTAGTCCTTCTGCGGGGAACACTGAAGCTTTCTTT; CDR3: CSASPSAGNTEAFF
D: TRBD1; size: many; J: TRBJ1-1; V: TRBV13; DNA: TGTGCCAGCAGCCTCCGACAGGGAATGAACACTGAAGCTTTCTTT; CDR3: CASSLRQGMNTEAFF
D: TRBD1; size: many; J: TRBJ2-3; V: TRBV12-3/TRBV12-4; DNA: TGTGCCAGCAGGGACACCGGACAGGGCTCCGGGGGTACGCAGTATTTT; CDR3: CASRDTGQGSGGTQYF
D: .; size: many; J: TRBJ1-1; V: TRBV5-1; DNA: TGCGCCAGCAGCTTGTCGGGACCGGCCAACACTGAAGCTTTCTTT; CDR3: CASSLSGPANTEAFF
D: TRBD2; size: many; J: TRBJ2-5; V: TRBV20-1; DNA: TGCAGTGCTTATCGAGCGGGATTAGAGGAGACCCAGTACTTC; CDR3: CSAYRAGLEETQYF
D: .; size: many; J: TRBJ1-1; V: TRBV4-1; DNA: TGCGCCAGCAGCCACCCGACACCGAACACTGAAGCTTTCTTT; CDR3: CASSHPTPNTEAFF
D: TRBD1; size: .; J: TRBJ1-1; V: TRBV7-8; DNA: TGTGCCAGCAGCCCGCTGGGACAGCTGAACACTGAAGCTTTCTTT; CDR3: CASSPLGQLNTEAFF
D: .; size: .; J: TRBJ1-1; V: TRBV7-9; DNA: TGTGCCAGCAGCTTAGCGGGCGGGGTTGAAGCTTTCTTT; CDR3: CASSLAGGVEAFF
D: .; size: many; J: TRBJ2-5; V: TRBV2; DNA: TGTGCCAGCAATTTCAGGGTCCAAGAGACCCAGTACTTC; CDR3: CASNFRVQETQYF
D: .; size: .; J: TRBJ2-3; V: TRBV29-1; DNA: TGCAGCGGCCTGACAGACCCTAGCACAGATACGCAGTATTTT; CDR3: CSGLTDPSTDTQYF
D: TRBD1; size: many; J: TRBJ1-1; V: TRBV18; DNA: TGTGCCAGCTCACCACTGTCGGCAGGGGGGAACACTGAAGCTTTCTTT; CDR3: CASSPLSAGGNTEAFF